This is a list of T cell receptor beta chains from one sample in a study of T cell changes during pregnancy in multiple sclerosis. Sequenced by immunoSEQ multiplex PCR; TCRdb stores in-frame clones only, minus some. The sample shows fewer than 45,000 clones, about 89% of them seen only once. This sample comprised CD4+ T cells from peripheral blood mononuclear cells, obtained in the third trimester of pregnancy. These receptors all stem from a female donor in good health, enrolled as a control in a pregnancy study. CDR3s include the opening cysteine and the closing phenylalanine or tryptophan. A D gene is named only where the DNA matches it firmly. Clone size is given for some rows only: seen once, a few or many times, or a class if the clone is expanded.

J,size,V,D,DNA,CDR3
TRBJ2-7,.,TRBV29-1,TRBD2,TGCAGCGTCGAGAGCGGGAACAACTACGAGCAGTACTTC,CSVESGNNYEQYF
TRBJ1-3,.,TRBV6-5,.,TGTGCCAGCAGTTACTCGAATGGAAGACTCGGAAACACCATATATTTT,CASSYSNGRLGNTIYF
TRBJ1-2,.,TRBV19,TRBD1,TGTGCCAGTAGTATGGGAGGACAGGGGGCCTATGGCTACACCTTC,CASSMGGQGAYGYTF
TRBJ2-3,.,TRBV11-3,.,TGTGCCAGCAGCTTTGGGGGCCGCACAGATACGCAGTATTTT,CASSFGGRTDTQYF
TRBJ2-2,.,TRBV5-1,.,TGCGCCAGCAGCACCCCCACAGGGAACACCGGGGAGCTGTTTTTT,CASSTPTGNTGELFF
TRBJ1-1,.,TRBV7-3,.,TGTGCCAGCAGCCCAAATCGGACTCGGACTTTCTTT,CASSPNRTRTFF
TRBJ1-3,.,TRBV18,TRBD1,TGTGCCAGCTCTACGGGGACAGGGAACGGAAACACCATATATTTT,CASSTGTGNGNTIYF
TRBJ2-7,.,TRBV5-4,.,TGTGCCAGCAGCTTGACGGGATGGGCCGAATCCCTTTACGAGCAGTACTTC,CASSLTGWAESLYEQYF
TRBJ2-7,.,TRBV1,.,TGCACCAGCAGCCAAGAGGAGCGGGGGGCGGAGCAGTACTTC,CTSSQEERGAEQYF
TRBJ2-5,.,TRBV29-1,TRBD2,TGCAGCGTTGAAAAGGGGGGTGGTAGCGGGGCGGGCCACCAAGAGACCCAGTACTTC,CSVEKGGGSGAGHQETQYF
TRBJ2-1,.,TRBV5-1,TRBD2,TGCGCCAGCAGCTTGCTTGGGTCGGGAGGCCGCAGTGAGCAGTTCTTC,CASSLLGSGGRSEQFF
TRBJ2-1,.,TRBV7-3,TRBD1,TGTGCCAGCAGCTTAGCCGGACAGGGGTCCCACAATGAGCAGTTCTTC,CASSLAGQGSHNEQFF
TRBJ2-1,.,TRBV6-5,TRBD1,TGTGCCAGCAGTTACCTCCGGACAGGGGGCTCTAATGAGCAGTTCTTC,CASSYLRTGGSNEQFF
TRBJ2-7,once,TRBV10-3,TRBD1,TGTGCCATCAGTGGGCGTGACAGGGGGTACGAGCAGTACTTC,CAISGRDRGYEQYF
TRBJ1-2,.,TRBV5-6,TRBD1,TGTGCCAGCAGCTTGGAAGGGACAGACGAACAGTATGGCTACACCTTC,CASSLEGTDEQYGYTF
TRBJ2-1,.,TRBV6-4,TRBD2,TGTGCCAGCAGTTCCACAGGACTAGGTGGGAATGAGCAGTTCTTC,CASSSTGLGGNEQFF
TRBJ1-2,once,TRBV6-5,TRBD1,TGTGCCAGCAGTTACGTACGGACAGGGGGTAACTATGGCTACACCTTC,CASSYVRTGGNYGYTF
TRBJ2-2,.,TRBV7-9,.,TGTGCCAGCAGCTCGCAGACATCCTCGAACACCGGGGAGCTGTTTTTT,CASSSQTSSNTGELFF
TRBJ1-2,.,TRBV5-8,TRBD1,TGTGCCAGCAGCTCGATTGCTCGGGACAGGGCGGCCGGCTATGGCTACACCTTC,CASSSIARDRAAGYGYTF
TRBJ2-3,.,TRBV9,.,TGTGCCAGCAGCGTAGGGCTAGGAAGAGCTAAAGCAGATACGCAGTATTTT,CASSVGLGRAKADTQYF
TRBJ2-7,.,TRBV11-2,TRBD2,TGTGCCAGCAGCTCCCTTAGCGGGGGGGCCATCTACGAGCAGTACTTC,CASSSLSGGAIYEQYF
TRBJ2-3,.,TRBV30,.,TGTGCCTGGAGTGTAGGGGGAGTTACGCAGTATTTT,CAWSVGGVTQYF
TRBJ2-1,.,TRBV7-3,TRBD1,TGTGCCAGCAGTTTTACAGGGGACTACAATGAGCAGTTCTTC,CASSFTGDYNEQFF
TRBJ2-1,.,TRBV11-2,.,TGTGCCAGCAGCCCCCTGCGGGAAACGAGCTCCTACAATGAGCAGTTCTTC,CASSPLRETSSYNEQFF
TRBJ1-3,.,TRBV2,TRBD1,TGTGCCAGCAGCTCGACAGGGGGCGGAAACACCATATATTTT,CASSSTGGGNTIYF
TRBJ2-1,.,TRBV7-9,.,TGTGCCAGCAGCTTAATCCCCGCTACGTCCTACAATGAGCAGTTCTTC,CASSLIPATSYNEQFF
TRBJ1-4,.,TRBV5-1,.,TGCGCCAGCAGCTTGGTTGGGCAGGGACTTGAAAAACTATTTTTT,CASSLVGQGLEKLFF
TRBJ2-5,.,TRBV7-2,TRBD2,TGTGCCAGCAGCGCCCAGCGGGATCAGACCCAGTACTTC,CASSAQRDQTQYF
TRBJ1-6,.,TRBV9,.,TGTGCCAGCAGCGAATATGGGACACAAAATAATTCACCCCTCCACTTT,CASSEYGTQNNSPLHF
TRBJ2-7,.,TRBV9,TRBD2,TGTGCCAGCAGCGTAACTAGCGGGGGGTACGAGCAGTACTTC,CASSVTSGGYEQYF
TRBJ2-3,.,TRBV5-1,TRBD2,TGCGCCAGCAGCCTAGGACTAGCGGGAGGGGATACGCAGTATTTT,CASSLGLAGGDTQYF
TRBJ1-3,.,TRBV9,.,TGTGCCAGGACCCCTGGCAGGGTAGGGGCCGGAAACACCATATATTTT,CARTPGRVGAGNTIYF
TRBJ2-6,.,TRBV21-1,.,TGTGCCAGCAGCAAAGGGAGCTCTGGGGCCAACGTCCTGACTTTC,CASSKGSSGANVLTF
TRBJ2-3,.,TRBV6-5,.,TGTGCCACAGTTACCAAGAGCACAGATACGCAGTATTTT,CATVTKSTDTQYF
TRBJ1-2,once,TRBV19,TRBD1,TGTGCCAGTAAAAATGGACAGGGGATGCACTACACCTTC,CASKNGQGMHYTF
TRBJ1-4,.,TRBV18,TRBD1,TGTGCCAGCTCACCGGACAGGGATGAAAAACTGTTTTTT,CASSPDRDEKLFF
TRBJ2-2,few,TRBV28,.,TGTGCCAGCAGGGAGGGCACCGGGGAGCTGTTTTTT,CASREGTGELFF
TRBJ2-7,.,TRBV18,TRBD1,TGTGCCAGCTCACCCTTCACAGGGGCCTTCTCCTACGAGCAGTACTTC,CASSPFTGAFSYEQYF
TRBJ2-3,.,TRBV7-6,.,TGTGCCAGCAGCTTCAATACACAAGATACGCAGTATTTT,CASSFNTQDTQYF
TRBJ1-6,.,TRBV10-2,.,TGCGCCAGCAGTGTAGGGGATCGGGGGGGTAATTCACCCCTCCACTTT,CASSVGDRGGNSPLHF
TRBJ2-2,once,TRBV7-2,TRBD2,TGTGCCAGCAGCTTAGTTAGCGGGAGGGCCTCCGGGGAGCTGTTTTTT,CASSLVSGRASGELFF
TRBJ2-3,.,TRBV7-3,.,TGTGCCAGCAGCTTTAGGGGTCCAGATACGCAGTATTTT,CASSFRGPDTQYF
TRBJ2-1,.,TRBV30,.,TGTGCCTGGAGTCAACGGGAAGAGCAGTTCTTC,CAWSQREEQFF
TRBJ2-7,once,TRBV5-4,TRBD2,TGTGCCAGCAGCTTGGGAGGAGCGGGGGGTTACTACGAGCAGTACTTC,CASSLGGAGGYYEQYF
TRBJ2-7,.,TRBV27,TRBD1,TGTGCCAGCAGTCCAACCCCGGGACAGGCCAGTACCTACGAGCAGTACTTC,CASSPTPGQASTYEQYF
TRBJ2-1,.,TRBV7-2,TRBD2,TGTGCCAGCAGCTTCGAGCGGGGCTTCTACAATGAGCAGTTCTTC,CASSFERGFYNEQFF
TRBJ1-2,few,TRBV19,TRBD1,TGTGCCAGTAGTAGACAGGGAAGAGGGGGATATGGCTACACCTTC,CASSRQGRGGYGYTF
TRBJ2-7,.,TRBV7-6,.,TGTGCCAGCAGCTTAAACAGGGTAAACTACGAGCAGTACTTC,CASSLNRVNYEQYF
TRBJ2-5,.,TRBV7-8,TRBD2,TGTGCCAGCAGCCCGCCGTATCGGGAGGGCCGAGAGACCCAGTACTTC,CASSPPYREGRETQYF
TRBJ1-5,.,TRBV4-2,.,TGTGCCAGCAGCCAAGATACGGTGGTTAGCAATCAGCCCCAGCATTTT,CASSQDTVVSNQPQHF
TRBJ1-1,few,TRBV19,.,TGTGCCAGTAGTATACGTCTCCTGAACACTGAAGCTTTCTTT,CASSIRLLNTEAFF
TRBJ1-3,.,TRBV27,TRBD1,TGTGCCAGCAGGCCGGACAGGGGAGGGGACACCATATATTTT,CASRPDRGGDTIYF
TRBJ1-1,.,TRBV10-2,TRBD1,TGCGCCAGCAAAACCCCCGGGACAGGAAGCCCTGAAGCTTTCTTT,CASKTPGTGSPEAFF
TRBJ1-1,.,TRBV6-5,TRBD1,TGTGCCAGCAGCAACAGGGGGCTGAACACTGAAGCTTTCTTT,CASSNRGLNTEAFF